The 14 T cell receptor beta chains in this list originate from one sample, sequenced in a study of blood T cell repertoires in COVID-19. Sequencing used immunoSEQ multiplex PCR; TCRdb keeps in-frame clones, though not all of them. This sample has about 370,000 clones, with around 89% found just once. The sequencing input was peripheral blood. The origin of the receptors is a man aged 18 to 29 with active or convalescent COVID-19.

The genes are TRBV11-1 and TRBJ2-7, with 7 bases identical to TRBD2. Germline V lookup: CDR1 SGHAT, CDR2 FQDESV (reference sequence). J lost 4 bases, V lost 4 bases, and 10 bases had no gene match. CDR3 length: 15 amino acids. CDR3 amino acids: CASSSTTGLHYEQYF. CDR3 nucleotide sequence: TGTGCCAGCAGCTCCACTACGGGACTACATTACGAGCAGTACTTC.

V is TRBV9 and J is TRBJ2-7, with 9 positions matching TRBD2. CDR1 is SGDLS, CDR2 YYNGEE, per germline. The CDR3 totals 13 residues. The junction had 5 bases not matched to a gene; V was cut back by 5 bases and J by 5 bases. DNA for the CDR3: TGTGCCAGCAGTGCGGGGGGGAGGAACGAGCAGTACTTC. This translates into CASSAGGRNEQYF.

The chain links TRBV11-3 to TRBJ1-1; no reliable D call. CDR3 length: 15 amino acids. The germline V gene encodes CDR1 SGHNT and CDR2 YENEEA. V was pared by 5 bases and J by 1 base, with 14 bases between. The CDR3 region has the DNA TGTGCCAGCAGCACGGGAGGTCGGACGAACACTGAAGCTTTCTTT. This sequence encodes CASSTGGRTNTEAFF. The full variable domain, in which reference TRBV11-3 and TRBJ1-1 provide the parts outside the CDR3, is EAGVVQSPRYKIIEKKQPVAFWCNPISGHNTLYWYLQNLGQGPELLIRYENEEAVDDSQLPKDRFSAERLKGVDSTLKIQPAELGDSAVYLCASSTGGRTNTEAFFGQGTRLTVV.

The V call is TRBV6-6, the J call TRBJ1-3; TRBD1 aligns across 9 bases. The trim removed 6 bases at V and 4 bases at J, leaving 4 bases unmatched. Germline CDR1 and CDR2: MNHNY and SVGAGI (reference sequence). The CDR3 is made up of 14 amino acids. The CDR3 protein is CASSSGQGGNTIYF. CDR3 DNA: TGTGCCAGCAGCTCCGGACAGGGGGGAAACACCATATATTTT.

The CDR3, as DNA: TGTGCCACCAGTCACTCGGGCTCGGGGTACGAGCAGTACTTC. Residues: CATSHSGSGYEQYF. The genes are TRBV24-1 and TRBJ2-7, with D perhaps TRBD2 (5 bases). V was clipped by 6 bases and J by 4 bases, with 15 bases between them. The CDR3 spans 14 residues. From germline, CDR1 is KGHDR and CDR2 SFDVKD.

The chain couples TRBV4-1 to TRBJ1-2; possible D gene TRBD1, 5 bases. The CDR3 totals 15 residues. V gave up 1 base and J gave up 0 bases, with 9 bases separating them. CDR1 is MGHRA and CDR2 is YSYEKL in the germline V gene. CDR3 region: CASSQVGGPNYGYTF. The DNA for the CDR3 is TGCGCCAGCAGCCAAGTGGGGGGTCCTAACTATGGCTACACCTTC.

This chain uses TRBV6-6 with TRBJ1-1; possibly TRBD1 for D (6 bases). Germline assignment: CDR1 MNHNY and CDR2 SVGAGI (reference sequence). The V end was cut by 4 bases, the J end by 0 bases, with 12 bases between. The CDR3 is 15 residues long. The DNA for the CDR3 is TGTGCCAGCAGTTCCGGGGGGGCCCTGAACACTGAAGCTTTCTTT. This gives the protein CASSSGGALNTEAFF.

V gene TRBV19 combines with J gene TRBJ1-1; TRBD1 is a possible D gene (5 bases). The CDR3 is 14 amino acids. Trimming pared 7 bases from V and 0 bases from J, leaving 12 bases between. Germline V gene data show CDR1 as LNHDA and CDR2 as SQIVND (reference sequence). The CDR3 loop is CASTIDRVNTEAFF. The DNA for the CDR3 is TGTGCCAGTACGATCGACAGAGTGAACACTGAAGCTTTCTTT.

This chain links TRBV4-3 with TRBJ2-5, with TRBD1 matching over 11 bases. Germline V gene data show CDR1 as LGHNA and CDR2 as YSLEER. With 4 bases clipped from V and 6 bases from J, the junction kept 10 bases outside the gene matches. The CDR3 is made up of 16 amino acids. The CDR3 sequence is CASSLDRTGGLKTQYF. DNA for the CDR3: TGCGCCAGCAGCCTCGATCGGACAGGGGGCTTGAAGACCCAGTACTTC.

The chain combines TRBV6-5 with TRBJ1-4; D remains unclear. V was trimmed by 1 base and J by 7 bases, leaving 13 bases between them. The germline CDR1 and CDR2 sequences are MNHEY and SVGAGI. This CDR3 contains 15 residues. For the CDR3, the DNA is TGTGCCAGCAGTTACTATGGCGGGAGCGGTGAAAAACTGTTTTTT. It specifies CASSYYGGSGEKLFF.

The chain employs TRBV24-1 and TRBJ2-2, with D possibly being TRBD1 (6 bases). This CDR3 has 13 residues. V was pared by 4 bases and J by 6 bases, with 8 bases between. Germline CDR1 and CDR2: KGHDR and SFDVKD. CDR3 coding DNA: TGTGCCACCAGTGACAGGGGACCCGGGGAGCTGTTTTTT. This encodes CATSDRGPGELFF.

This clone has at least ten counts. Other DNA sequences from this sample encode an identical CDR3 as well. The V and J genes are TRBV3-1 (or the pseudogene TRBV3-2) and TRBJ1-5; D is uncertain. CDR3 length equals 15 residues. Germline lookup yields CDR1 LGHDT and CDR2 YNNKEL (reference sequence). V lost 0 bases and J 4 bases, leaving 10 bases between the germline ends. This CDR3 reads CASSQDRRGNQPQHF. CDR3 sequence (DNA): TGTGCCAGCAGCCAAGATCGGAGAGGGAATCAGCCCCAGCATTTT.

This chain joins TRBV6-2 or TRBV6-3 and TRBJ1-1; D unclear. V was shortened by 6 bases and J by 2 bases, with 7 bases between the two germline ends. There are 12 residues in the CDR3. The germline gives CDR1 MNHEY, CDR2 SVGEGT. The CDR3 reads CASSKLNTEAFF. The CDR3 DNA follows: TGTGCCAGCAGCAAACTTAACACTGAAGCTTTCTTT.

This rearrangement joins TRBV12-3 or TRBV12-4 to TRBJ2-1; the D gene is possibly TRBD2 (6 bases). CDR3 size: 10 residues. V lost 6 bases and J 12 bases, leaving 9 bases between the germline ends. Here the CDR3 reads CASSGTGQFF. CDR3 DNA: TGTGCCAGCAGCGGGACTGGGCAGTTCTTC.